The next 26 T cell receptor beta chains were all read from a single sample in a study of blood T cell repertoires in COVID-19. Only in-frame clones appear in the TCRdb table, and some are missing; sequencing was by immunoSEQ multiplex PCR. The data show around 21,000 clones, about 87% seen once. The sequencing sample was made of peripheral blood. The receptors originated from a woman over 75 with active COVID-19.

The CDR3 loop is CASSFRDGLAGGTDTQYF. Here the CDR3 DNA reads TGTGCCAGCAGCTTCAGGGATGGCCTAGCGGGGGGCACAGATACGCAGTATTTT. This rearrangement joins TRBV9 to TRBJ2-3; 10 positions agree with TRBD2. The CDR3 is 18 amino acids. V lost 4 bases, J lost 1 base, and 12 bases stayed unmatched. Germline values: CDR1 SGDLS, CDR2 YYNGEE.

The chain recombines TRBV27 with TRBJ2-7, with D possibly TRBD2 on 5 matching bases. The V and J ends lost 5 bases and 7 bases respectively, with 15 bases between them. Germline CDR1 and CDR2: MNHEY and SMNVEV (reference sequence). This CDR3 region has 13 residues. CDR3 protein: CASSPSPGEEQYF. As DNA, the CDR3 is TGTGCCAGCAGTCCCAGCCCTGGGGAGGAGCAGTACTTC.

The gene calls are TRBV19 and TRBJ2-2; D unresolved. The CDR3 length is 17 residues. V was trimmed by 6 bases and J by 4 bases, leaving 21 bases between them. Germline CDR1 LNHDA, CDR2 SQIVND (reference sequence). In DNA form, the CDR3 reads TGTGCCAGTAGCGACAACCCTTTGCCAGTGGGCACCGGGGAGCTGTTTTTT. It encodes CASSDNPLPVGTGELFF.

The genes are TRBV6-2 or TRBV6-3 and TRBJ2-2; TRBD2 might be the D (5 bases). Deletions cut 6 bases from V and 1 base from J, with 12 bases between. The V gene's germline CDR1 is MNHEY and CDR2 SVGEGT. This CDR3 has 15 amino acids. The CDR3 here is CASSRGRENTGELFF. The CDR3 nucleotides are TGTGCCAGCAGCCGCGGACGGGAGAACACCGGGGAGCTGTTTTTT.

Worth noting for this clone: A junction end diverges from the germline sequence, so it may reflect a read error. The rearrangement links TRBV6-5 to TRBJ2-7, with TRBD1 matching 7 bases. The CDR3 loop spans 12 amino acids. The germline V gene has CDR1 MNHEY and CDR2 SVGAGI. CDR3 DNA: TGTGCCACCCTCGACAGGGTAGACGAGCAGTGCTTC. It specifies CATLDRVDEQCF.

The chain combines TRBV9 with TRBJ1-1; 7 bases are a match to TRBD1. V lost 4 bases and J lost 3; bases outside the gene matches: 6. The CDR3 extends over 14 amino acids. Germline V gives CDR1 SGDLS, CDR2 YYNGEE. The CDR3 loop is CASSTGQRDTEAFF. In DNA, the CDR3 is TGTGCCAGCAGCACGGGACAGAGAGACACTGAAGCTTTCTTT. Drawing the rest from reference TRBV9 and TRBJ1-1, the complete variable domain is DSGVTQTPKHLITATGQRVTLRCSPRSGDLSVYWYQQSLDQGLQFLIQYYNGEERAKGNILERFSAQQFPDLHSELNLSSLELGDSALYFCASSTGQRDTEAFFGQGTRLTVV.

The gene calls are TRBV5-6 and TRBJ1-6, with 7 bases that match TRBD1. Trimming cost V 4 bases and J 7 bases; bases outside gene matches: 8. The V gene's germline CDR1 is SGHDT and CDR2 YYEEEE. The CDR3 extends over 15 amino acids. CDR3 in DNA: TGTGCCAGCAGCACGACACAGGGGAGAAATTCACCCCTCCACTTT. Protein: CASSTTQGRNSPLHF.

The V and J genes are TRBV10-3 and TRBJ2-1; D perhaps matches TRBD1 (5 bases). V lost 3 bases, J lost 7 bases, and 10 bases lay in between. The germline V gene encodes CDR1 ENHRY and CDR2 SYGVKD. The CDR3 has 13 amino acids. The chain's CDR3 is CAISDRGMNEQFF. CDR3 bases: TGTGCCATCAGTGATAGGGGAATGAATGAGCAGTTCTTC.

The chain combines TRBV19 with TRBJ2-5; 14 bases line up with TRBD2. CDR1 is LNHDA, CDR2 SQIVND, per germline (reference sequence). V gave up 4 bases and J gave up 5 bases; unmatched junction bases: 6. CDR3 length: 16 amino acids. The CDR3 reads CASSTRLAGGQETQYF. The CDR3 coding sequence is TGTGCCAGTAGTACAAGACTAGCGGGGGGGCAGGAGACCCAGTACTTC.

The chain couples TRBV10-2 to TRBJ1-5, with TRBD1 matching over 9 bases. Germline loops: CDR1 WSHSY, CDR2 SAAADI. The CDR3 covers 18 residues. Trimming removed 2 bases from V and 1 base from J; junction bases left unmatched: 9. CDR3 in amino acids: CASSEIPGQGWSNQPQHF. The CDR3 DNA reads TGCGCCAGCAGTGAGATCCCGGGACAGGGCTGGAGCAATCAGCCCCAGCATTTT.

The chain is built from TRBV18 and TRBJ2-7; 7 positions match TRBD1. CDR3 length: 16 amino acids. Per germline, CDR1 KGHSH and CDR2 LQKENI. The V segment lost 3 bases and the J segment 6 bases; nucleotides outside the gene matches: 14. CDR3 sequence: CASSPRRQGVFPEQYF. The CDR3 bases are TGTGCCAGCTCACCTAGGCGACAGGGCGTCTTCCCCGAGCAGTACTTC.

This chain uses TRBV5-1 with TRBJ1-6, with unresolved D. The CDR3 contains 16 residues. Germline loops: CDR1 SGHRS, CDR2 YFSETQ. V was pared by 0 bases and J by 0 bases, with 7 bases between. CDR3 sequence: CASSLGGSSYNSPLHF. Written as DNA, the CDR3 is TGCGCCAGCAGCTTGGGTGGGAGCTCCTATAATTCACCCCTCCACTTT.

The V and J genes are TRBV7-9 and TRBJ1-1; a possible D gene is TRBD1 (5 bases). The V end lost 5 bases, the J end lost 3 bases, and 10 bases lay between the germline ends. Germline V gives CDR1 SEHNR, CDR2 FQNEAQ (reference sequence). CDR3 length: 13 residues. CDR3: CASSRGGDTEAFF. The CDR3 region has the DNA TGTGCCAGCAGCCGTGGGGGGGACACTGAAGCTTTCTTT.

The J gene is TRBJ1-4, the V gene TRBV18; 10 nucleotides line up with TRBD1. After removal of 6 bases from V and 7 bases from J, the junction contained 8 bases not matched to a gene. The CDR3 is made up of 15 amino acids. Germline loops: CDR1 KGHSH, CDR2 LQKENI. DNA for the CDR3: TGTGCCAGCTCCCTAACGGGACAGGGGAGTGAAAAACTGTTTTTT. The encoded protein is CASSLTGQGSEKLFF. Using reference TRBV18 and TRBJ1-4 for the parts outside the CDR3, the full variable domain is NAGVMQNPRHLVRRRGQEARLRCSPMKGHSHVYWYRQLPEEGLKFMVYLQKENIIDESGMPKERFSAEFPKEGPSILRIQQVVRGDSAAYFCASSLTGQGSEKLFFGSGTQLSVL.

This chain joins TRBV14 and TRBJ2-7; 10 positions agree with TRBD2. V lost 4 bases, J lost 2 bases, and 5 bases stayed unmatched. Germline CDR1 SGHDN, CDR2 FVKESK. There are 15 residues in the CDR3. CDR3 bases: TGTGCCAGCAGCCGGGGACTAGCGCTCGCCTACGAGCAGTACTTC. This encodes CASSRGLALAYEQYF.

The chain couples TRBV30 to TRBJ2-7; 8 bases line up with TRBD2. Germline lookup yields CDR1 GTSNPN and CDR2 SVGIG (reference sequence). Trimming at V came to 1 base and at J to 4 bases, leaving 9 bases not matched to a gene. The length of the CDR3 is 15 residues. CDR3 protein: CAWSGRRGAFYEQYF. The CDR3, as DNA: TGTGCCTGGAGTGGCAGGCGGGGGGCCTTTTACGAGCAGTACTTC.

This clone has only one observation. J is TRBJ2-1 and V is TRBV7-9, with no clear D. Germline CDR1 is SEHNR and CDR2 is FQNEAQ (reference sequence). V shed 2 bases and J shed 4 bases, with 6 bases lying between them. This CDR3 spans 13 amino acids. CDR3 amino acids: CASSLNTYNEQFF. CDR3 nucleotides: TGTGCCAGCAGCTTAAACACATACAATGAGCAGTTCTTC.

This chain links TRBV28 with TRBJ1-3; 7 nucleotides agree with TRBD1. The CDR3 totals 18 residues. The V gene's germline CDR1 is MDHEN and CDR2 SYDVKM. V shed 5 bases and J 5 bases; nucleotides not matched to a gene: 18. CDR3 DNA: TGTGCCAGCAGTCCAACGATTCGGGATCGACAGGGAAGAAACACCATATATTTT. As protein: CASSPTIRDRQGRNTIYF.

The gene calls are TRBV7-2 and TRBJ1-1; 9 positions agree with TRBD1. Trimming at V came to 1 base and at J to 3 bases, leaving 3 bases not matched to a gene. Germline V CDR1 and CDR2: SGHTA, FQGNSA. The CDR3 loop spans 15 amino acids. The CDR3 region is CASSLVGQGHTEAFF. DNA of the CDR3: TGTGCCAGCAGCTTAGTCGGACAGGGGCACACTGAAGCTTTCTTT.

The CDR3, as DNA: TGTGCCACCAGCCCAGGGTGGGGGGAAGGGCGCGAGCAGTACTTC. Translation gives CATSPGWGEGREQYF. The V gene is TRBV15, the J gene TRBJ2-7; possibly TRBD2 for D (6 bases). This CDR3 contains 15 residues. Germline V gene data show CDR1 as LNHNV and CDR2 as YYDKDF (reference sequence). Trimming cost V 5 bases and J 6 bases, with 20 bases left between them. The complete variable domain, with remaining parts taken from reference TRBV15 and TRBJ2-7, reads DAMVIQNPRYQVTQFGKPVTLSCSQTLNHNVMYWYQQKSSQAPKLLFHYYDKDFNNEADTPDNFQSRRPNTSFCFLDIRSPGLGDTAMYLCATSPGWGEGREQYFGPGTRLTVT.

This chain joins TRBV25-1 and TRBJ2-3, with 7 bases identical to TRBD1. The CDR3 is made up of 17 amino acids. Trimming took 4 bases from V and 0 from J; bases not matched to a gene: 10. Germline-derived CDR1 and CDR2 are MGHDK and SYGVNS. CDR3 sequence: CASSVAIGGGSTDTQYF. CDR3 DNA: TGTGCCAGCAGTGTGGCGATAGGGGGCGGGAGCACAGATACGCAGTATTTT.

The V and J genes are TRBV19 and TRBJ2-2, with D tentatively TRBD1 (7 bases). With 7 bases removed from V and 4 bases from J, the gap between germline ends came to 28 bases. Germline V gene data show CDR1 as LNHDA and CDR2 as SQIVND (reference sequence). This CDR3 is 19 amino acids long. This CDR3 reads CASTDGQEGLYWSTGELFF. CDR3 bases: TGTGCCAGTACCGATGGACAGGAGGGGCTTTATTGGAGCACCGGGGAGCTGTTTTTT.

In regard to this clone: Other DNA variants within this sample encode the same CDR3. The chain recombines TRBV5-1 with TRBJ2-1, with 7 positions matching TRBD2. This CDR3 has 15 amino acids. The germline CDR1 and CDR2 sequences are SGHRS and YFSETQ. Trimming cost V 4 bases and J 2 bases; bases outside gene matches: 6. CDR3 nucleotide sequence: TGCGCCAGCAGCCCAGGTGGGGGGGCCTACAATGAGCAGTTCTTC. It encodes CASSPGGGAYNEQFF. Full variable domain (missing parts from reference TRBV5-1 and TRBJ2-1): KAGVTQTPRYLIKTRGQQVTLSCSPISGHRSVSWYQQTPGQGLQFLFEYFSETQRNKGNFPGRFSGRQFSNSRSEMNVSTLELGDSALYLCASSPGGGAYNEQFFGPGTRLTVL.

The gene calls are TRBV29-1 and TRBJ2-1; possible D gene TRBD2, 6 bases. Germline CDR1 reads SQVTM; CDR2 reads ANQGSEA. This CDR3 is 13 amino acids long. The CDR3 spells CSLGGGYYNEQFF. The DNA of the CDR3 is TGCAGTCTCGGGGGAGGATACTACAATGAGCAGTTCTTC.

The chain uses TRBV7-2 and TRBJ2-1, with 14 positions matching TRBD2. The CDR3 is 15 amino acids. Germline values: CDR1 SGHTA, CDR2 FQGNSA. With V trimmed by 5 bases and J by 12 bases, 9 bases remained unmatched. The chain's CDR3 is CASSRRTSGGPVQFF. In nucleotides, the CDR3 is TGTGCCAGCAGCCGGAGGACTAGCGGGGGGCCAGTGCAGTTCTTC.

V usage is TRBV6-4 and J usage is TRBJ2-5, with 8 positions matching TRBD2. The V and J ends lost 6 bases and 5 bases, in that order; junction bases with no gene match: 8. CDR1 and CDR2 from the germline V gene are MRHNA and SNTAGT. There are 14 residues in the CDR3. This chain's CDR3 is CASRLAGPRETQYF. The CDR3 nucleotides are TGTGCCAGCAGGCTAGCGGGCCCTCGGGAGACCCAGTACTTC.